The present T cell receptor (beta chain) was sequenced within a study of shared clonotypes between healthy human individuals. Study-wide results and caveats: What rarefaction showed was incomplete sorted-subset sequencing despite large depth.

This clone came up once. Its specificity is unknown. Genomic DNA (from each subset) was split evenly across several immunoSEQ plates. Clones were read by immunoSEQ multiplex PCR, and TCRdb kept only the in-frame ones, dropping some. The table shows approximately 650,000 clones, with over 95% occurring only once. Naive CD8 cells comprised CD45RO-negative, CCR7-positively selected cells, excluding terminally differentiated effector memory CD45RA+ cells. The CDR3 totals 16 residues. The germline V gene has CDR1 MGHRA and CDR2 YSYEKL. The V gene end was trimmed by 1 base and the J gene end by 2 bases; junction bases not matched to a gene: 5.

The V gene is TRBV4-1, the J gene TRBJ2-1, with 7 bases identical to TRBD1. The specimen was naive CD8+ T cells sorted from blood. The receptor's source is a woman aged 25-40 years in good health. The CDR3 region is CASSQGVGQPYNEQFF. Here the CDR3 DNA reads TGCGCCAGCAGCCAAGGCGTGGGACAGCCCTACAATGAGCAGTTCTTC.